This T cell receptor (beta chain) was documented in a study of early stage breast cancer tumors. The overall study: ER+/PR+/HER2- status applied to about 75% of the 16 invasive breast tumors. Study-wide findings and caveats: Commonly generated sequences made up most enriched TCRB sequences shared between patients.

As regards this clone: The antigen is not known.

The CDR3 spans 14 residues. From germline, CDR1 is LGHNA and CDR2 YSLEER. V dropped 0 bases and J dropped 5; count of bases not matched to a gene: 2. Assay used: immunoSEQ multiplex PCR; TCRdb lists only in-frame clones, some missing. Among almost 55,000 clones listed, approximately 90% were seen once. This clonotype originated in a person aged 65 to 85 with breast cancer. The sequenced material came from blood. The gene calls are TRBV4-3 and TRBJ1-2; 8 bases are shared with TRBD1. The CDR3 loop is CASSQDRGRYGYTF. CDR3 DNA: TGCGCCAGCAGCCAAGACAGGGGGCGTTATGGCTACACCTTC.